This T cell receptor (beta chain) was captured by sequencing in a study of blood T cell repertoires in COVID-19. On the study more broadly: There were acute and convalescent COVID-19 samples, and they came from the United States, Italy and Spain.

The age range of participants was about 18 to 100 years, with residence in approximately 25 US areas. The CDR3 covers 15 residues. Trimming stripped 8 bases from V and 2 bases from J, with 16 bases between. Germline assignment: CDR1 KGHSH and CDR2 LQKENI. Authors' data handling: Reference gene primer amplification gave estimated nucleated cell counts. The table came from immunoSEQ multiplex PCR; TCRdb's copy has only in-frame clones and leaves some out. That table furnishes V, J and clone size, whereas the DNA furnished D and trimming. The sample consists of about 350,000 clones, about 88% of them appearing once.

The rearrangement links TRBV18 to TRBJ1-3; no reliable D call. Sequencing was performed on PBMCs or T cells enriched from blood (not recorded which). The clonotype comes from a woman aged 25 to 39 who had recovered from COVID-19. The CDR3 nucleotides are TGTGCCAGCGGCACCATACGGGTCGCTGGAAACACCATATATTTT. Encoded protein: CASGTIRVAGNTIYF.